This T cell receptor beta chain emerged from a study of identical twins. Each CDR3 protein is one row after TCRdb ran MiXCR on the 5' RACE reads. The sample carries 200,000 to 250,000 distinct CDR3 sequences, approximately 5.9% recorded once. Germline V gene lookup returns CDR1 SGDLS and CDR2 YYNGEE. J gave up 3 bases and V 3 bases, and 4 bases lay outside the gene matches. The CDR3 spans 14 residues. These records were also assigned to another study, of T cells expressing NK-cell markers.

This clonotype was obtained from a woman younger than 30 in good health. Input material: CD8+ T cells sorted from blood. This chain connects TRBV9 to TRBJ2-7; 9 bases fit TRBD1. For the CDR3, the DNA is TGTGCCAGCAGCGCATCGGGACAGGGCTACGAGCAGTACTTC. This translates into CASSASGQGYEQYF.